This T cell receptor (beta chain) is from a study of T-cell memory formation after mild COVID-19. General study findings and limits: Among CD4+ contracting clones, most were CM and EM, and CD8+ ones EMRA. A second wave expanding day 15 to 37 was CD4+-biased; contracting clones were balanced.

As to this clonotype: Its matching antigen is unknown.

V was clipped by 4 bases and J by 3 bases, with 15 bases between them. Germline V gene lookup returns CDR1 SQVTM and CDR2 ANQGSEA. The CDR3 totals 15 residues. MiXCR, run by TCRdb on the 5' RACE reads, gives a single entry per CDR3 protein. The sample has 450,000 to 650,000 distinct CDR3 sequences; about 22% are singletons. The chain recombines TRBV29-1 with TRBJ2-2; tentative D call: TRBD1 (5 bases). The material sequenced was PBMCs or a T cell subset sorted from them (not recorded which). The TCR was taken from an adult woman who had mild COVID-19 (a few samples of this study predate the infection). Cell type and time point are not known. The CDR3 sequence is CSVATDQGDTGELFF. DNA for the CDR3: TGCAGCGTTGCGACAGACCAGGGTGACACCGGGGAGCTGTTTTTT.